This TCR beta chain originates from a study of shared clonotypes between healthy human individuals. The CDR3 covers 14 residues. V dropped 8 bases and J dropped 2 bases, with 13 bases sitting between them. The germline CDR1 and CDR2 sequences are MNHNS and SASEGT. In the naive CD8 group, cells lacked CD45RO and were positively selected for CCR7, so terminally differentiated effector memory CD45RA+ cells were left out. Clones were read by immunoSEQ multiplex PCR, and TCRdb kept only the in-frame ones, dropping some. Among about 590,000 clones, 95% to 96% were seen once, and the ten largest hold 0.1% to 0.11%.

Sample: naive CD8+ T cells sorted from blood. The TCR originated in a woman in her twenties or thirties in good health. The J gene is TRBJ2-4, the V gene TRBV6-1; possible D gene TRBD1, 5 bases. DNA for the CDR3: TGTGCCAGCCGAGAACCAGGGACCAAAAACATTCAGTACTTC. Protein sequence: CASREPGTKNIQYF.